The clone carrying this T cell receptor beta chain was seen just once. Its matching antigen is unknown. The CDR3 contains 14 residues. CDR1 LNHNV and CDR2 YYDKDF come from the germline V gene (reference sequence). V lost 0 bases to trimming and J lost 3 bases, with 8 bases between them. Splitting the CD4+ cells yielded a CD45RA+ naive subset and a CD45RA-negative memory subset. TCRdb's copy holds only in-frame clones and misses some; the assay was immunoSEQ multiplex PCR. The sample consists of about 1 million clones, around 74% of them appearing once. This record comes from a study of shared clonotypes between healthy human individuals. Study conclusions and caveats: Though the depth was large, rarefaction showed that sorted-subset sequencing was incomplete.

The sample comprised memory CD4+ T cells sorted from blood. Specified subset: CD45RA-negative fraction. This TCR was recovered from a young man in good health. This chain uses TRBV15 with TRBJ1-1; D gene uncertain. The chain's CDR3 is CATSRDGGYTEAFF. The CDR3 DNA sequence: TGTGCCACCAGCAGAGATGGTGGGTACACTGAAGCTTTCTTT. Full variable domain (remainder filled in from reference TRBV15 and TRBJ1-1): DAMVIQNPRYQVTQFGKPVTLSCSQTLNHNVMYWYQQKSSQAPKLLFHYYDKDFNNEADTPDNFQSRRPNTSFCFLDIRSPGLGDTAMYLCATSRDGGYTEAFFGQGTRLTVV.